This T cell receptor beta chain was identified in a study of glioma-infiltrating T cells after dendritic cell vaccination. Study-wide context: Patients had newly diagnosed or recurrent glioblastoma and received dendritic cell vaccines.

The germline V gene encodes CDR1 SGHVS and CDR2 FNYEAQ. V was pared by 3 bases and J by 6 bases, with 17 bases between. This CDR3 spans 16 amino acids. Only patients with spare fresh-frozen tumor and over two years of follow-up were included. TCRdb's copy holds only in-frame clones and misses some; the assay was immunoSEQ multiplex PCR. The sample has roughly 38,000 clones, 82% seen once. The TCR originated in a human donor with glioblastoma. The chain couples TRBV7-6 to TRBJ1-4; the D is unclear. Specimen: blood, collected before dendritic cell vaccination. CDR3 region: CASSLGEGSTDEKLFF. The CDR3 DNA sequence: TGTGCCAGCAGCTTGGGAGAAGGGTCAACAGATGAAAAACTGTTTTTT.